This T cell receptor (beta chain) emerged from a study of post-analysis software for immune sequencing data. In the study overall: Several disease courses (relapsing-remitting, secondary progressive and progressive-relapsing) of multiple sclerosis were included. Study-level points and caveats: About five TRBV segments were more frequent in patients than controls; TRBV5-6, TRBV5-1 and TRBV20-1 belonged to this group. Among multiple sclerosis patients, normalized Chao1 diversity was significantly below that of controls.

Presence of unique molecular identifiers characterized the TCR beta cDNA libraries. The authors obtained roughly 0.5 million cDNA molecules from roughly 1.1 to 9.2 million T cells. TCRdb re-called the PCR reads through MiXCR, storing one row per CDR3 protein. The table records about 540,000 distinct CDR3 sequences, around 34% of them present only once. About this clonotype itself: Its antigen remains unidentified. Sequence at one end of the junction differs from germline and may be a read error.

CDR3 length: 15 residues. CDR1 SGHTA and CDR2 FQGNSA come from the germline V gene. V gene TRBV7-2 combines with J gene TRBJ1-2, with 10 bases fitting TRBD1. This TCR was recovered from a girl aged 2 to 17 with multiple sclerosis. Material for sequencing was blood. CDR3 protein: CVSSLVRDRGSGYTF. The CDR3 coding sequence is TGTGTCAGCAGCTTAGTTCGGGACAGGGGTTCAGGCTACACCTTC. The full variable domain, its missing parts supplied by reference TRBV7-2 and TRBJ1-2, is GAGVSQSPSNKVTEKGKDVELRCDPISGHTALYWYRQSLGQGLEFLIYFQGNSAPDKSGLPSDRFSAERTGGSVSTLTIQRTQQEDSAVYLCVSSLVRDRGSGYTFGSGTRLTVV.